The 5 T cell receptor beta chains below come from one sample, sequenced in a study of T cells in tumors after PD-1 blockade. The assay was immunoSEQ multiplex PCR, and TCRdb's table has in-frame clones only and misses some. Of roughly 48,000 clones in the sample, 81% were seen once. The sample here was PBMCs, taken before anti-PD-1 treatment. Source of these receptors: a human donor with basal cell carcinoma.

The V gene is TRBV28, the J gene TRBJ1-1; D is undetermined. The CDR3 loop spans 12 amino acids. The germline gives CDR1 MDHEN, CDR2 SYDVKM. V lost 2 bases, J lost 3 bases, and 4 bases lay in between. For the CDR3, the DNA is TGTGCCAGCAGTTTAGGTTACACTGAAGCTTTCTTT. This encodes CASSLGYTEAFF. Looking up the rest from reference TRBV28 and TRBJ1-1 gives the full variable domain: DVKVTQSSRYLVKRTGEKVFLECVQDMDHENMFWYRQDPGLGLRLIYFSYDVKMKEKGDIPEGYSVSREKKERFSLILESASTNQTSMYLCASSLGYTEAFFGQGTRLTVV.

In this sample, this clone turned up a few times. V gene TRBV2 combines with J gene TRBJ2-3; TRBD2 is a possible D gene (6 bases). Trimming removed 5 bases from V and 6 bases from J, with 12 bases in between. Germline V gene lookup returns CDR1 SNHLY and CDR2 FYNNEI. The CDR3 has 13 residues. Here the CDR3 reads CASSLGDFDTQYF. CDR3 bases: TGTGCCAGCAGTCTTGGGGACTTCGATACGCAGTATTTT.

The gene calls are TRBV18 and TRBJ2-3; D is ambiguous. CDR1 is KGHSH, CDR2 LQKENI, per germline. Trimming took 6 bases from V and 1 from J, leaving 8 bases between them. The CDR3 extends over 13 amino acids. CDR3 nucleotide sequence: TGTGCCAGCTCCCCCGCAGGCACAGATACGCAGTATTTT. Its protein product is CASSPAGTDTQYF.

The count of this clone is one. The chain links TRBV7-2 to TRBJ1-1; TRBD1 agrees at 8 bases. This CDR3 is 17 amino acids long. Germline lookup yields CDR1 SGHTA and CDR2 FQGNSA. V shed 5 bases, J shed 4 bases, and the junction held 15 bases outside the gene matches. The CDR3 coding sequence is TGTGCCAGCAGCATAACAGGGACAGGAGTTAGGGGCACTGAAGCTTTCTTT. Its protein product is CASSITGTGVRGTEAFF.

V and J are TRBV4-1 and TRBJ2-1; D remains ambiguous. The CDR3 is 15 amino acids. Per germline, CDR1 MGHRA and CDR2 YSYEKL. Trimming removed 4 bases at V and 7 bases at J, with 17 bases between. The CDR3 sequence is CASSLGSTGSNEQFF. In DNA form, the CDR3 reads TGCGCCAGCAGCCTCGGCTCCACCGGAAGTAATGAGCAGTTCTTC.